This T cell receptor (beta chain) was sequenced during a study of blood T cell repertoires in COVID-19. Turning to the study itself: Samples taken during acute and convalescent COVID-19 were collected in the United States, Italy and Spain. PBMCs, B-cell-depleted T cells, or T cells were the source of the cDNA or gDNA that made up the material.

The V end lost 7 bases, the J end lost 8 bases, and 11 bases lay between the germline ends. Germline assignment: CDR1 LNHDA and CDR2 SQIVND (reference sequence). This CDR3 has 11 residues. Methods used by the authors: For nucleated cells, counts were estimated from reference gene primer amplification. Repertoires were generated with immunoSEQ multiplex PCR, while TCRdb's copy carries only in-frame clones and drops some. That table is the source of V, J and clone size, and D and trimming were worked out from the DNA. The sample contains approximately 260,000 clones, 82% of which appear only once. The chain employs TRBV19 and TRBJ1-2, with D uncertain. The TCR sequence derives from a woman over 75 with active or convalescent COVID-19. Sequenced: peripheral blood. The CDR3, as DNA: TGTGCCAGTAAATCGGAGTCGGGCTACACCTTC. Translated, it gives CASKSESGYTF.